Listed below are T cell receptor beta chains from one sample, sequenced in a study of early T cells in non-severe SARS-CoV-2 infection. TCRdb re-derived calls from the 5' RACE reads in MiXCR, one entry per CDR3 protein. The data hold about 80,000 distinct CDR3 sequences, with roughly 12% observed a single time. The sample consisted of whole blood, taken at baseline. These receptors were taken from an adult who was a healthcare worker with PCR-confirmed SARS-CoV-2 infection or an uninfected control (not recorded which). The donor label of this sample is uncertain. The conserved cysteine and the conserved F or W are not part of the CDR3 here.

CDR3 length	V gene	J gene	CDR3 protein
11	TRBV11-3	TRBJ2-1	ASSFGPSWGQF
17	TRBV7-3	TRBJ2-2	ASSPRGLAGNLGTGELF
11	TRBV2	TRBJ2-7	ASSIDGGREQY
13	TRBV7-9	TRBJ1-1	ASSLVTGTGVMAF
13	TRBV12-3/TRBV12-4	TRBJ1-2	ASSLYSQIDYGYT
8	TRBV5-4	TRBJ2-5	ASHQETQY
15	TRBV28	TRBJ2-2	ASGEVAGTSGTGELF
20	TRBV7-2	TRBJ1-1	ASSLARGATTASTKGNTEAF
13	TRBV14	TRBJ1-1	ASSLSQGAGTEAF
8	TRBV29-1	TRBJ2-5	SVELGTQY
10	TRBV4-1	TRBJ2-3	ASSQGGDTQY
12	TRBV6-2/TRBV6-3	TRBJ1-2	ASSSEVVNYGYT
9	TRBV20-1	TRBJ2-5	SVSGGETQY
13	TRBV7-2	TRBJ2-7	ASSFSLAGTYEQY
11	TRBV20-1	TRBJ2-3	SACTAVTDTQY
8	TRBV29-1	TRBJ1-2	SVQDYGYT
11	TRBV6-6	TRBJ1-2	ASSSKQGGGYT
11	TRBV10-1	TRBJ2-7	ASSAGGTYEQY
12	TRBV10-3	TRBJ2-4	AISEGQGGGIQY
13	TRBV7-9	TRBJ2-6	ASSLRTPGVNVLT
12	TRBV18	TRBJ1-1	ASSPDYRGTEAF
13	TRBV12-3/TRBV12-4	TRBJ2-3	ASSFSRGRTDTQY
9	TRBV3-1	TRBJ1-2	ASSQGVGYT
12	TRBV9	TRBJ2-3	ASSVDPSTDTQY
8	TRBV20-1	TRBJ2-3	SLVSHTQY
14	TRBV2	TRBJ2-2	ASSRTSGSSTGELF
13	TRBV11-2	TRBJ2-1	ASSLGQGMWNEQF
14	TRBV11-3	TRBJ1-2	ASSSGQGYLNYGYT
13	TRBV11-2	TRBJ1-2	ASSPSGDRDYGYT
13	TRBV6-2/TRBV6-3	TRBJ1-1	ASRETGRRNTEAF
13	TRBV2	TRBJ2-3	ASSDLAGSADTQY
13	TRBV2	TRBJ2-3	ASSGLAASTDTQY
10	TRBV12-5	TRBJ2-5	ASSGAQETQY
15	TRBV6-4	TRBJ2-4	ASSDYRTPLSKNIQY
12	TRBV4-2	TRBJ2-3	ASSTAGDTDTQY
12	TRBV28	TRBJ2-7	ASSRTSGSYEQY
13	TRBV5-1	TRBJ2-2	ASRTGATNTGELF
13	TRBV11-2	TRBJ1-2	ASSLRQARNYGYT
12	TRBV5-1	TRBJ2-3	ASRGPGSTDTQY
13	TRBV6-2/TRBV6-3	TRBJ2-3	ASSTRDTLGDTQY
13	TRBV6-2/TRBV6-3	TRBJ2-1	ASSVDIRSYNEQF
9	TRBV2	TRBJ2-7	ASRKEYEQY
12	TRBV7-9	TRBJ2-7	ASKKTSGSYEQY